This T cell receptor beta chain stems from a study of chemoradiotherapy in HPV16-positive cancers. Study-level background: Functional T-cell assays on a couple of HPV16-positive patients' cells defined candidate HPV-specific clones and common TCR motifs.

TCRdb's table, derived via immunoSEQ multiplex PCR, lists solely in-frame clones and lacks some. Of about 9,000 clones listed, about 79% are singletons. This material was obtained from a patient who underwent chemoradiotherapy. This TCR derives from a human donor with HPV-associated anogenital cancer.

CDR3 bases: TGCGCCAGCAGTCAGCATTTGGACAGGGTATCCTACGAGCAGTACTTC. It yields the protein CASSQHLDRVSYEQYF. The chain links TRBV10-1 to TRBJ2-7; 8 bases agree with TRBD1. Germline CDR1 and CDR2: WNHNN and SYGVQD (reference sequence). V trimming: 5 bases; J trimming: 1 base; junction bases outside the gene matches: 10. The CDR3 loop spans 16 amino acids.